The 25 T cell receptor beta chains listed next were all sequenced from one sample in a study of spatial heterogeneity in lung cancer. Time point defined: sample taken at primary tumor resection. The input material, whole RNA from tumor, nontumor lung or frozen PBMC, was sequenced unsorted. TCRdb reprocessed the 5' RACE reads with MiXCR, giving one entry per CDR3 protein. Here the sample spans tens of thousands of distinct CDR3 sequences, approximately 12% being singletons. Sequences were derived from PBMCs, sampled at surgery. These receptors were obtained from a male donor with early-stage non-small cell lung cancer.

This clonotype came up a few times. The V call is TRBV18, the J call TRBJ2-7; D uncertain. With 3 bases removed from V and 1 base from J, the gap between germline ends came to 13 bases. Germline V gene lookup returns CDR1 KGHSH and CDR2 LQKENI. CDR3 size: 15 residues. The CDR3 DNA reads TGTGCCAGCTCACCCCTTCGGAGCAGGTCCTACGAGCAGTACTTC. It translates to CASSPLRSRSYEQYF.

This clonotype was seen at least ten times. The chain uses TRBV9 and TRBJ2-1; D is ambiguous. Trimming took off 2 bases at V and 3 bases at J, with 9 bases between the two ends. Germline V CDR1 and CDR2: SGDLS, YYNGEE. The CDR3 extends over 14 amino acids. In nucleotides, the CDR3 is TGTGCCAGCAGCGTCACTGGGGTCTACAATGAGCAGTTCTTC. Its translation: CASSVTGVYNEQFF.

This clonotype was counted at least ten times. CDR3 bases: TGTGCCAGCTCACCGCCAGCGGGACAGGGTAACACTGAAGCTTTCTTT. The encoded protein is CASSPPAGQGNTEAFF. The chain has TRBV18 and TRBJ1-1, with TRBD1 identical over 9 bases. V was clipped by 3 bases and J by 2 bases; unmatched bases: 7. Germline V CDR1 and CDR2: KGHSH, LQKENI. The CDR3 is made up of 16 amino acids.

This clonotype was detected many times. The chain uses TRBV20-1 and TRBJ2-7; 14 bases are a match to TRBD2. CDR3 length: 16 amino acids. V shed 3 bases and J 3 bases; nucleotides not matched to a gene: 7. Germline V gene data show CDR1 as DFQATT and CDR2 as SNEGSKA (reference sequence). The CDR3 DNA sequence: TGCAGTGCTAGGGGGACTAGCGGGAGCTACGTCTACGAGCAGTACTTC. Translation gives CSARGTSGSYVYEQYF.

This clonotype came up a few times. The chain combines TRBV4-3 with TRBJ1-5; the D gene is possibly TRBD1 (5 bases). The CDR3 has 16 residues. Looked up from germline, CDR1 is LGHNA and CDR2 is YSLEER. Trimming shortened V by 2 bases and J by 2 bases, and 13 bases separated the two germline ends. The CDR3 region is CASSQSRQGRNQPQHF. The CDR3 nucleotides are TGCGCCAGCAGCCAAAGTCGGCAGGGACGCAATCAGCCCCAGCATTTT.

The chain has TRBV28 and TRBJ1-1; TRBD1 agrees at 10 bases. This CDR3 has 17 amino acids. Trimming removed 6 bases from V and 1 base from J; junction bases left unmatched: 11. The V gene's germline CDR1 is MDHEN and CDR2 SYDVKM. In DNA form, the CDR3 reads TGTGCCAGCAGCCGGAGTCCCGGGACAGGGGAGAACACTGAAGCTTTCTTT. The encoded protein is CASSRSPGTGENTEAFF.

The V call is TRBV7-2, the J call TRBJ1-2, with D tentatively TRBD1 (6 bases). The CDR3 spans 13 residues. Trimming removed 5 bases from V and 5 bases from J, with 12 bases in between. Germline loops: CDR1 SGHTA, CDR2 FQGNSA. The CDR3 region has the DNA TGTGCCAGCAGCAAGGGGGTTGAGTATGGCTACACCTTC. This gives the protein CASSKGVEYGYTF.

The chain joins TRBV20-1 to TRBJ2-3; 9 positions match TRBD2. This CDR3 has 16 residues. Germline V CDR1 and CDR2: DFQATT, SNEGSKA (reference sequence). V was pared by 0 bases and J by 5 bases, with 9 bases of the junction left unmatched. In DNA, the CDR3 is TGCAGTGCTAGAGATCCCTCGCGGGGGGGCCAAGATACGCAGTATTTT. As protein: CSARDPSRGGQDTQYF.

This clonotype was observed many times. The rearrangement links TRBV14 to TRBJ2-5; D might be TRBD2 (5 bases). CDR3 size: 14 residues. V was trimmed by 4 bases and J by 7 bases, leaving 16 bases between them. Germline CDR1 is SGHDN and CDR2 is FVKESK. The CDR3 is CASSPGVARGTQYF. The CDR3 DNA reads as TGTGCCAGCAGCCCCGGGGTAGCGCGAGGGACCCAGTACTTC.

The table lists this clonotype with a few counts. The chain recombines TRBV20-1 with TRBJ2-1; 7 bases are shared with TRBD2. The CDR3 has 14 residues. Germline V gene lookup returns CDR1 DFQATT and CDR2 SNEGSKA (reference sequence). V shed 6 bases, J shed 6 bases, and the junction held 11 bases outside the gene matches. This CDR3 is CSALSGEKGNEQFF. For the CDR3, the DNA is TGCAGTGCCCTGAGCGGGGAGAAGGGCAATGAGCAGTTCTTC.

The chain combines TRBV28 with TRBJ2-3; D is perhaps TRBD2 (6 bases). Per the germline V gene, CDR1 is MDHEN and CDR2 is SYDVKM. CDR3 size: 13 residues. V lost 7 bases and J 3 bases, leaving 11 bases between the germline ends. CDR3 protein: CASISGDTDTQYF. The DNA for the CDR3 is TGTGCCAGCATCTCGGGGGATACAGATACGCAGTATTTT.

J is TRBJ1-1 and V is TRBV4-3; D is perhaps TRBD1 (5 bases). Germline V gene sequence: CDR1 LGHNA, CDR2 YSLEER. Deletions cut 0 bases from V and 4 bases from J, with 12 bases between. The CDR3 runs to 15 residues. The CDR3 bases are TGCGCCAGCAGCCAAGATGGGGGGGGAGGCACTGAAGCTTTCTTT. Translating gives CASSQDGGGGTEAFF.

The chain employs TRBV24-1 and TRBJ2-3; no definite D call. The CDR3 has 14 amino acids. The V end lost 9 bases, the J end lost 2 bases, and 14 bases lay between the germline ends. Germline assignment: CDR1 KGHDR and CDR2 SFDVKD. The CDR3, as DNA: TGTGCCACCGGGTACGGTGCGGACACAGATACGCAGTATTTT. Translated: CATGYGADTDTQYF.

This clonotype was observed a few times. This sequence joins TRBV3-1 and TRBJ2-2; weak D call: TRBD2 (5 bases). Trimming removed 4 bases from V and 6 bases from J, with 12 bases in between. There are 14 residues in the CDR3. The germline V gene encodes CDR1 LGHDT and CDR2 YNNKEL (reference sequence). CDR3 protein: CASSPTGSAGELFF. CDR3 nucleotide sequence: TGTGCCAGCAGCCCAACGGGGAGTGCCGGGGAGCTGTTTTTT. Full variable domain (remainder filled in from reference TRBV3-1 and TRBJ2-2): DTAVSQTPKYLVTQMGNDKSIKCEQNLGHDTMYWYKQDSKKFLKIMFSYNNKELIINETVPNRFSPKSPDKAHLNLHINSLELGDSAVYFCASSPTGSAGELFFGEGSRLTVL.

The chain recombines TRBV24-1 with TRBJ2-5, with D perhaps matching TRBD2 (7 bases). V gave up 5 bases and J gave up 7 bases, with 19 bases separating them. The germline V gene encodes CDR1 KGHDR and CDR2 SFDVKD. CDR3 length: 15 amino acids. CDR3 loop: CATSAPGGGEVTQYF. CDR3 in DNA: TGTGCCACCAGTGCCCCTGGGGGGGGCGAGGTGACCCAGTACTTC.

The chain carries TRBV7-2 and TRBJ2-7, with 11 bases that match TRBD1. The CDR3 contains 15 residues. The germline V gene has CDR1 SGHTA and CDR2 FQGNSA. With V trimmed by 3 bases and J by 1 base, 2 bases remained unmatched. The CDR3 here is CASSLGQGVSYEQYF. For the CDR3, the DNA is TGTGCCAGCAGCTTGGGACAGGGGGTTTCCTACGAGCAGTACTTC.

V and J are TRBV30 and TRBJ2-3; D call uncertain. The V end lost 0 bases, the J end lost 1 base, and 5 bases lay between the germline ends. Germline V gene lookup returns CDR1 GTSNPN and CDR2 SVGIG (reference sequence). The length of the CDR3 is 13 residues. The CDR3 here is CAWSVGGTDTQYF. CDR3 coding DNA: TGTGCCTGGAGTGTTGGGGGCACAGATACGCAGTATTTT. Complete variable domain (other parts from reference TRBV30 and TRBJ2-3): SQTIHQWPATLVQPVGSPLSLECTVEGTSNPNLYWYRQAAGRGLQLLFYSVGIGQISSEVPQNLSASRPQDRQFILSSKKLLLSDSGFYLCAWSVGGTDTQYFGPGTRLTVL.

The J gene is TRBJ1-1, the V gene TRBV5-1, with no clear D. V lost 0 bases and J lost 1, with 7 bases in between. Per germline, CDR1 SGHRS and CDR2 YFSETQ. The CDR3 totals 14 residues. The chain's CDR3 is CASSLEATNTEAFF. The CDR3 DNA reads as TGCGCCAGCAGCTTGGAAGCTACGAACACTGAAGCTTTCTTT.

With regard to this clonotype: One junction end disagrees with the germline gene, perhaps due to a read error. The J gene is TRBJ2-7, the V gene TRBV5-1, with 9 bases that match TRBD1. Germline loops: CDR1 SGHRS, CDR2 YFSETQ. The CDR3 is made up of 13 amino acids. The CDR3 coding sequence is TGCGCCAGCAGCTCTTTCTCCGGGACAGGGATGAACTTC. Translated, it gives CASSSFSGTGMNF.

The chain employs TRBV7-2 and TRBJ2-3, with 9 bases identical to TRBD2. The CDR3 runs 16 residues. Unmatched junction bases numbered 5, after V lost 1 base and J lost 3 bases. Germline V gene sequence: CDR1 SGHTA, CDR2 FQGNSA. CDR3 in amino acids: CASSLVSGGLTDTQYF. Here the CDR3 DNA reads TGTGCCAGCAGCTTAGTTAGCGGGGGACTGACAGATACGCAGTATTTT. The full variable domain, rest sourced from reference TRBV7-2 and TRBJ2-3, is GAGVSQSPSNKVTEKGKDVELRCDPISGHTALYWYRQSLGQGLEFLIYFQGNSAPDKSGLPSDRFSAERTGGSVSTLTIQRTQQEDSAVYLCASSLVSGGLTDTQYFGPGTRLTVL.

This clonotype was recorded once. The chain has TRBV3-1 and TRBJ2-2; no clear D. This CDR3 spans 16 amino acids. CDR1 and CDR2 (germline): LGHDT, YNNKEL (reference sequence). V was clipped by 3 bases and J by 1 base, with 12 bases between them. This CDR3 reads CASSHVLSGNTGELFF. CDR3 nucleotide sequence: TGTGCCAGCAGCCACGTGTTGTCGGGGAACACCGGGGAGCTGTTTTTT.

This clonotype was observed a handful of times. The chain uses TRBV6-1 and TRBJ2-3; TRBD2 matches at 10 bases. The germline gives CDR1 MNHNS, CDR2 SASEGT. The CDR3 sequence is 17 residues long. V was pared by 7 bases and J by 0 bases, with 10 bases of the junction left unmatched. This chain's CDR3 is CASTLWVAGGSTDTQYF. The CDR3 DNA reads as TGTGCCAGCACCTTGTGGGTAGCGGGGGGTAGCACAGATACGCAGTATTTT.

The CDR3 here is CSVIPAEAFF. DNA of the CDR3: TGCAGCGTTATACCGGCTGAAGCTTTCTTT. The chain combines TRBV29-1 with TRBJ1-1; D is unclear. CDR1 is SQVTM, CDR2 ANQGSEA, per germline. Deletions cut 5 bases from V and 6 bases from J, with 7 bases between. CDR3 length: 10 amino acids. The variable domain in full, completed from reference TRBV29-1 and TRBJ1-1, reads SAVISQKPSRDICQRGTSLTIQCQVDSQVTMMFWYRQQPGQSLTLIATANQGSEATYESGFVIDKFPISRPNLTFSTLTVSNMSPEDSSIYLCSVIPAEAFFGQGTRLTVV.

This chain connects TRBV7-9 to TRBJ2-1; 9 nucleotides align to TRBD2. The CDR3 contains 17 residues. V was pared by 5 bases and J by 0 bases, with 8 bases of the junction left unmatched. CDR1 and CDR2 (germline): SEHNR, FQNEAQ (reference sequence). The CDR3 DNA reads TGTGCCAGCAGCCAACCTAGCGGGGAAAGCTCCTACAATGAGCAGTTCTTC. Protein product: CASSQPSGESSYNEQFF. The full variable domain, rest sourced from reference TRBV7-9 and TRBJ2-1, is DTGVSQNPRHKITKRGQNVTFRCDPISEHNRLYWYRQTLGQGPEFLTYFQNEAQLEKSRLLSDRFSAERPKGSFSTLEIQRTEQGDSAMYLCASSQPSGESSYNEQFFGPGTRLTVL.

The chain has TRBV5-1 and TRBJ2-2, with 8 nucleotides matching TRBD1. Germline V gene lookup returns CDR1 SGHRS and CDR2 YFSETQ. The CDR3 totals 13 residues. V lost 5 bases to trimming and J lost 8 bases; unmatched junction nucleotides: 5. The CDR3 nucleotides read TGCGCCAGCAGGACAGGGGACGCGGGGGAGCTGTTTTTT. Amino acid sequence: CASRTGDAGELFF.